This entry lists 11 T cell receptor beta chains sequenced from one sample in a study of cytomegalovirus exposure and HLA in healthy donors (dated by TCRdb to 2017 to 2019). The library was prepared using the immunoSEQ multiplex PCR assay. For the multiplex PCR, a mixture combining 60 forward primers for TCR Vbeta segments and 13 reverse primers for TCR Jbeta segments was used. TCRdb retrieved this table from immuneACCESS and kept in-frame rearrangements only. Not all clones are present; in checked studies, unresolved V genes account for under half, and no reason is known for the remainder. This sample lists about 130,000 clones; approximately 75% were detected once. The top ten clonotypes cover over 4.5% of the sample. Sample: PBMCs. The receptors derive from a woman in her thirties or forties in good health and CMV-seropositive.

The rearrangement links TRBV19 to TRBJ1-5; TRBD1 agrees at 7 bases. The CDR3 is 15 residues long. Germline V CDR1 and CDR2: LNHDA, SQIVND (reference sequence). J lost 1 base, V lost 6 bases, and 6 bases had no gene match. CDR3 in DNA: TGTGCCAGTAGCCCGACAGGGCCCAGCAATCAGCCCCAGCATTTT. It translates to CASSPTGPSNQPQHF.

The gene calls are TRBV9 and TRBJ2-2; D gene unclear. The CDR3 extends over 13 amino acids. Trimming cost V 3 bases and J 0 bases, with 3 bases left between them. Germline V lookup: CDR1 SGDLS, CDR2 YYNGEE. Here the CDR3 DNA reads TGTGCCAGCAGCGCCACGAACACCGGGGAGCTGTTTTTT. Encoded protein: CASSATNTGELFF.

The chain carries TRBV7-3 and TRBJ2-1; 7 positions agree with TRBD2. Trimming took 3 bases from V and 7 from J; bases not matched to a gene: 9. This CDR3 region has 15 residues. Germline V CDR1 and CDR2: SGHTA, FQGTGA. CDR3 sequence reads: CASSFIAGVGNEQFF. CDR3 nucleotides: TGTGCCAGCAGCTTTATCGCGGGGGTCGGAAATGAGCAGTTCTTC. The full variable domain, rest sourced from reference TRBV7-3 and TRBJ2-1, is GAGVSQTPSNKVTEKGKYVELRCDPISGHTALYWYRQSLGQGPEFLIYFQGTGAADDSGLPNDRFFAVRPEGSVSTLKIQRTERGDSAVYLCASSFIAGVGNEQFFGPGTRLTVL.

The rearrangement links TRBV5-1 to TRBJ2-1, with TRBD2 matching over 15 bases. The CDR3 extends over 18 amino acids. From germline, CDR1 is SGHRS and CDR2 YFSETQ. V lost 5 bases, J lost 7 bases, and 13 bases stayed unmatched. CDR3 residues: CASSSGLAGGPAGNEQFF. CDR3 sequence (DNA): TGCGCCAGCAGTTCTGGACTAGCGGGAGGGCCAGCGGGGAATGAGCAGTTCTTC.

CDR3 loop: CASSQDTDRVGEKLFF. The CDR3 DNA reads as TGCGCCAGCAGCCAAGATACGGACAGGGTTGGGGAAAAACTGTTTTTT. The chain uses TRBV4-1 and TRBJ1-4; 8 nucleotides agree with TRBD1. The CDR3 consists of 16 residues. The V and J ends lost 0 bases and 8 bases, in that order; junction bases with no gene match: 8. Germline CDR1 is MGHRA and CDR2 is YSYEKL.

V usage is TRBV6-5 and J usage is TRBJ1-4; D gene ambiguous. Germline V CDR1 and CDR2: MNHEY, SVGAGI. CDR3 size: 14 residues. The ends were cut back, 6 bases at V and 3 bases at J, with 11 bases in the middle. The CDR3 region has the DNA TGTGCCAGCAGGCCCGGCGGGTCTAATGAAAAACTGTTTTTT. This gives the protein CASRPGGSNEKLFF.

Turning to this clone: An end of the junction differs from the germline gene, which may be a read error. The J gene is TRBJ1-2, the V gene TRBV7-3; 7 nucleotides match TRBD1. Per germline, CDR1 SGHTA and CDR2 FQGTGA. This CDR3 has 14 residues. CDR3 sequence: CASSQGSGQALPSF. Here the CDR3 DNA reads TGTGCCAGCAGCCAGGGCAGCGGACAGGCGTTGCCGTCCTTC.

The chain carries TRBV19 and TRBJ2-7; 9 nucleotides line up with TRBD2. Germline CDR1 and CDR2: LNHDA and SQIVND (reference sequence). The J segment lost 5 bases and the V segment lost 2 bases, leaving 10 bases of the junction unmatched. There are 16 residues in the CDR3. The CDR3 coding sequence is TGTGCCAGTAGTATATTCGGCGGGAGGGCCCTGGACGAGCAGTACTTC. Amino acid sequence: CASSIFGGRALDEQYF.

J is TRBJ1-5 and V is TRBV6-1, with no clear D. CDR3 size: 14 residues. From germline, CDR1 is MNHNS and CDR2 SASEGT. The V and J ends lost 8 bases and 5 bases respectively, with 16 bases between them. The CDR3 DNA is TGTGCCAGCTTGGCCTGGGCGAATGATCAGCCCCAGCATTTT. This sequence encodes CASLAWANDQPQHF.

The rearrangement joins TRBV27 to TRBJ1-2, with 8 bases fitting TRBD1. The length of the CDR3 is 14 residues. With 4 bases clipped from V and 4 bases from J, the junction kept 5 bases outside the gene matches. Germline V CDR1 and CDR2: MNHEY, SMNVEV (reference sequence). The CDR3 DNA sequence: TGTGCCAGCAGTTCCGGGACAGGACCCTATGGCTACACCTTC. Translated: CASSSGTGPYGYTF.

The CDR3 region is CASSLWVGTGDGGYTF. The DNA of the CDR3 is TGTGCCAGCAGCTTATGGGTCGGGACAGGGGATGGCGGCTACACCTTC. The rearrangement uses TRBV7-9 and TRBJ1-2, with TRBD1 matching over 10 bases. Germline loops: CDR1 SEHNR, CDR2 FQNEAQ (reference sequence). This CDR3 has 16 amino acids. The V gene end was trimmed by 2 bases and the J gene end by 8 bases; junction bases not matched to a gene: 11.